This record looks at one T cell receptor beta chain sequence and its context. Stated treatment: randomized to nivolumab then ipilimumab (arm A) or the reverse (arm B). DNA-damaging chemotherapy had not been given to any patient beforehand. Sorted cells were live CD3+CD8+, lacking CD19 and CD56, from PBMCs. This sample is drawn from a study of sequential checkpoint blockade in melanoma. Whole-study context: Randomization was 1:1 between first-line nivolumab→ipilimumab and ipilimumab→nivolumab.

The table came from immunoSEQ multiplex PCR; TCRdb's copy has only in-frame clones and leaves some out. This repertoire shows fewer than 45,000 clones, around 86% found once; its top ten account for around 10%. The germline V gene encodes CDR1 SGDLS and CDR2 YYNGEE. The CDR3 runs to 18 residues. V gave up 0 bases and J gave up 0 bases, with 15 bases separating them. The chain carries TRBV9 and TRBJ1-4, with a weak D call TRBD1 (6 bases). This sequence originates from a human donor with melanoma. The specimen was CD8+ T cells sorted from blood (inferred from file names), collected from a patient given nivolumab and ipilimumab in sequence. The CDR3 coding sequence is TGTGCCAGCAGCGTAGGGGCCAGACAGGTTGCAACTAATGAAAAACTGTTTTTT. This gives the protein CASSVGARQVATNEKLFF.